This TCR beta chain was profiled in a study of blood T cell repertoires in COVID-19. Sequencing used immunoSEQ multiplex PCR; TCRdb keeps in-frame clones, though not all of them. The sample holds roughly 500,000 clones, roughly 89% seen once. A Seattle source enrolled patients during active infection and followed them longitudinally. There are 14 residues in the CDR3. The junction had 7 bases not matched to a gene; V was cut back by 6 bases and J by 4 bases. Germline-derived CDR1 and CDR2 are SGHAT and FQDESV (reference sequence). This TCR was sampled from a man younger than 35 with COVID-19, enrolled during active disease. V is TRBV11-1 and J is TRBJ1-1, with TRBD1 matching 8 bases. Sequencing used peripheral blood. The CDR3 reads CASRQQGDFTEAFF. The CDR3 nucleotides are TGTGCCAGCAGACAACAGGGGGATTTCACTGAAGCTTTCTTT.